These T cell receptor beta chains were read from a single sample in a study of shared clonotypes between healthy human individuals. TCRdb keeps only in-frame clones here, not all; method: immunoSEQ multiplex PCR. Here the sample spans millions of clones, 85% to 95% being singletons. The sequenced sample consisted of naive CD4+ T cells sorted from blood. The receptors shown here come from a man in his late teens or twenties in good health. Each CDR3 is given without its conserved first and last residue. The D gene is left open where the match is weak.

d_call: TRBD2
v_call: TRBV30
j_call: TRBJ2-1
cdr3_aa: AWSGTSGRYNEQF

d_call: TRBD1
v_call: TRBV5-1
j_call: TRBJ1-2
cdr3_aa: ASSKTTGDYGYT

d_call: TRBD1
v_call: TRBV19
j_call: TRBJ1-2
cdr3_aa: ASRDQGAQGYT

d_call: NA
v_call: TRBV6-1
j_call: TRBJ2-7
cdr3_aa: ASRETVSYEQY

d_call: TRBD1
v_call: TRBV2
j_call: TRBJ1-6
cdr3_aa: ASSPPGQYNSPLH

d_call: TRBD2
v_call: TRBV7-2
j_call: TRBJ2-1
cdr3_aa: ASSFPSGNEQF

d_call: TRBD2
v_call: TRBV5-3
j_call: TRBJ2-3
cdr3_aa: ARSLCGLAGPPVGADTQY

d_call: NA
v_call: TRBV29-1
j_call: TRBJ2-5
cdr3_aa: SVDWGFGETQY

d_call: TRBD1
v_call: TRBV19
j_call: TRBJ1-1
cdr3_aa: ASSKGTGWDTEAF

d_call: NA
v_call: TRBV23-1
j_call: TRBJ1-1
cdr3_aa: ASSQSLSTEAF